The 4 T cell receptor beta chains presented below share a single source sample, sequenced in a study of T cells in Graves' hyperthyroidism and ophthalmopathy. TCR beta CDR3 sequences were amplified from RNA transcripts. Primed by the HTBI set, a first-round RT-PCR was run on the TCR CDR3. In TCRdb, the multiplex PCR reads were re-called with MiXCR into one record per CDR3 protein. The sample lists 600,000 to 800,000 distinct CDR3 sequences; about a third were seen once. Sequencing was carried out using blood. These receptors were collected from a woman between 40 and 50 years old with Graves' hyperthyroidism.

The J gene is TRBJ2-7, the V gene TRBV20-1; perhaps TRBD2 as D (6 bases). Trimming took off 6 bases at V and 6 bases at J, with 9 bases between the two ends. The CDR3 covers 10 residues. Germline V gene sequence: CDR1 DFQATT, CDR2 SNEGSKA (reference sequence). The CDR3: CSADSGEQYF. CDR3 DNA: TGCAGTGCCGATAGCGGCGAGCAGTACTTC.

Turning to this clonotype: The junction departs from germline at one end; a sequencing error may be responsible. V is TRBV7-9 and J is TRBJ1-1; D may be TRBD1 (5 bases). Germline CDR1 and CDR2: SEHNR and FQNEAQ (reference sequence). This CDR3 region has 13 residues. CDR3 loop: CASSQDGGEEAFF. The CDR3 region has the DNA TGCGCCAGCAGCCAAGATGGGGGTGAAGAAGCTTTCTTT.

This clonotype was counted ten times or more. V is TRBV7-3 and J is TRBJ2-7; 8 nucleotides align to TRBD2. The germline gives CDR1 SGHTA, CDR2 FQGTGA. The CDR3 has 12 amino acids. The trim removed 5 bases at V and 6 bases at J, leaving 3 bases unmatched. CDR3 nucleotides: TGTGCCAGCAGCCCCCGGGAGGGCGAGCAGTACTTC. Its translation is CASSPREGEQYF.

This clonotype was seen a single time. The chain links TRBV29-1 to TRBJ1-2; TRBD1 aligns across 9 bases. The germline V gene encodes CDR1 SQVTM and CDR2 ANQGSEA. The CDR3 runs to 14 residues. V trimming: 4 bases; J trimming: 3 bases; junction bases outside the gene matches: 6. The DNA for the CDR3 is TGCAGCGTTGGCCTGGGACAGGGTCACTATGGCTACACCTTC. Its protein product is CSVGLGQGHYGYTF.